This T cell receptor (beta chain) originates from a study of response to subunit inactivated influenza vaccine. In its sample, this clonotype was seen many times. Germline CDR1 SGHRS, CDR2 YFSETQ. V was cut by 1 base and J by 2 bases, with 9 bases left in between. The CDR3 is 15 residues long. A single record per CDR3 protein comes from TCRdb applying MiXCR to the RT-PCR reads. This table has 650,000 to 800,000 distinct CDR3 sequences, roughly 14% appearing once. The gene calls are TRBV5-1 and TRBJ2-2; D is perhaps TRBD1 (5 bases). The receptor comes from a man aged 45 to 65 who received an inactivated influenza vaccine. Sample: PBMCs from blood, taken 14 days before vaccination. CDR3 sequence: CASSLQGFNTGELFF. The CDR3 nucleotides read TGCGCCAGCAGCTTGCAGGGATTTAACACCGGGGAGCTGTTTTTT.